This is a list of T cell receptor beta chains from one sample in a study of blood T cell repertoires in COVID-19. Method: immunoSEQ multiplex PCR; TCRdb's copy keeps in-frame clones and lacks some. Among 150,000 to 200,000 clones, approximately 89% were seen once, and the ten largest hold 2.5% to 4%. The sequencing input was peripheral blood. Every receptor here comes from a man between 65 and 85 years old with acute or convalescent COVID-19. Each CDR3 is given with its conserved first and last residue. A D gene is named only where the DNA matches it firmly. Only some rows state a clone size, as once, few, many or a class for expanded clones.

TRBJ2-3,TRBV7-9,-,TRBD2,TGTGCCAGCAGCTCGGGACTAGCGGGAGCTACGCAGTATTTT,CASSSGLAGATQYF
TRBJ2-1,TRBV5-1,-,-,TGCGCCAGCAGCGTCGATCCCCCCCGGGACAAATACAATGAGCAGTTCTTC,CASSVDPPRDKYNEQFF
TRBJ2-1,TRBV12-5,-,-,TGTGCTAGTGGTCTGGGGCTAGCGGAGCAGTTCTTC,CASGLGLAEQFF
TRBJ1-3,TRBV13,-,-,TGTGCCAGCAGTCCCCGGGGGGCCCGAAACACCATATATTTT,CASSPRGARNTIYF
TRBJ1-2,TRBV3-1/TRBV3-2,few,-,TGTGCCAGCAGCGCAACAGGTGCAGCTAACTATGGCTACACCTTC,CASSATGAANYGYTF
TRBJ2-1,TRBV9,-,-,TGTGCCAGCAGCCCGGGGCAGGGGCTCTACAATGAGCAGTTCTTC,CASSPGQGLYNEQFF
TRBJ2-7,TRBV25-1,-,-,TGTGCCAGCAAGACGGACATGGGGGGCGAGCAGTACTTC,CASKTDMGGEQYF
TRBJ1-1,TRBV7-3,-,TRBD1,TGTGCCAGCAGCCCCAGACAGGGGGCGAGGTCTGAAGCTTTCTTT,CASSPRQGARSEAFF
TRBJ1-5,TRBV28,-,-,TGTGCCAGCAGTTTATGGGGACTCTATCAGCCCCAGCATTTT,CASSLWGLYQPQHF
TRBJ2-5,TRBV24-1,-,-,TGTGCCACCAGTGATTTGCGAGGGGAGACCCAGTACTTC,CATSDLRGETQYF
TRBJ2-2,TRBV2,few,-,TGTGCCTCCCACCAGGACTTCCACACCGGGGAGCTGTTTTTT,CASHQDFHTGELFF
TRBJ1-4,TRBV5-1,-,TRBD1,TGCGCCAGCAGCGAGACAGGGCTAGTCCTCACTAATGAAAAACTGTTTTTT,CASSETGLVLTNEKLFF
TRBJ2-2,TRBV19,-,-,TGTGCCAGTAGTATAAGGATCGGGGGGCGCAACACCGGGGAGCTGTTTTTT,CASSIRIGGRNTGELFF
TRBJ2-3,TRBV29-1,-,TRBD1,TGCAGCGTGGACGGGACAGGGGGCACAGATACGCAGTATTTT,CSVDGTGGTDTQYF
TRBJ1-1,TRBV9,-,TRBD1,TGTGCCAGCAGCGTCCAGACAGGGTCCACTGAAGCTTTCTTT,CASSVQTGSTEAFF
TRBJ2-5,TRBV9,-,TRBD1,TGTGCCAGCAGCATCTCCGGGACAGGGGAGACTGAGACCCAGTACTTC,CASSISGTGETETQYF
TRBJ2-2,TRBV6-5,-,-,TGTGCCAGCAGACCTCTTGCGGGTCCCGGGGAGCTGTTTTTT,CASRPLAGPGELFF
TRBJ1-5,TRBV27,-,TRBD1,TGTGCCAGCTTCCATTTACCCCGACAGGGGTCTTGCAATCAGCCCCAGCATTTT,CASFHLPRQGSCNQPQHF
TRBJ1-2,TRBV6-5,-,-,TGTGCCAGCAGCCCCAGGACAGCCGAGTATGGCTACACCTTC,CASSPRTAEYGYTF
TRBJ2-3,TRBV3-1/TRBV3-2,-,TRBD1,TGTGCCAGCAGCCCAGTATTGACAGGGGGTAATGTAGATACGCAGTATTTT,CASSPVLTGGNVDTQYF
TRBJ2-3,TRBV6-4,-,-,TGTGCCAGCAGTGTAGCCCCCGATACGCAGTATTTT,CASSVAPDTQYF
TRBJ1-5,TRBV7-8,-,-,TGTGCCAGCAGCTTCGGGGGGGCCGGGATCTCTCAGCCCCAGCATTTT,CASSFGGAGISQPQHF
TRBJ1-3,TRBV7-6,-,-,TGTGCCAGCAGTCCCCTAGCCGGAAACACCATATATTTT,CASSPLAGNTIYF
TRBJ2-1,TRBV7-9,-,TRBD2,TGTGCCAGCAGCCCCGGGACTAGCGGATACAATGAGCAGTTCTTC,CASSPGTSGYNEQFF
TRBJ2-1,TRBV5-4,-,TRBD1,TGTGCCAGCAGCACGGGGGCGGGACAGGGGCCTCAGAATGAGCAGTTCTTC,CASSTGAGQGPQNEQFF
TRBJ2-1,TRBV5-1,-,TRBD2,TGCGCCAGCAAGGAGGGAGGGCCCTCCTACAATGAGCAGTTCTTC,CASKEGGPSYNEQFF
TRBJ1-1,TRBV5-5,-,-,TGTGCCAGCAGCGTAAGCTGGGGAGGGACTGAAGCTTTCTTT,CASSVSWGGTEAFF
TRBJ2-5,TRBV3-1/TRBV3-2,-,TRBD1,TGTGCCAGCAGCCCGGACAGGGTCCAAGAGACCCAGTACTTC,CASSPDRVQETQYF
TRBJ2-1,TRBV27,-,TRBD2,TGTGCCAGCAGTTTATCAAGCGGGGGTAGCTCCTACAATGAGCAGTTCTTC,CASSLSSGGSSYNEQFF
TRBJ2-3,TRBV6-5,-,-,TGTGCCAGCAGACCTCGGGGTGCCGGCACAGATACGCAGTATTTT,CASRPRGAGTDTQYF
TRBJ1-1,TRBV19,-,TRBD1,TGTGCCAGTAGTATAACAGGGGCCACTGAAGCTTTCTTT,CASSITGATEAFF
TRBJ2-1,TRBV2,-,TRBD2,TGTGCCAGCAGTCGAGAGGGAGGGGTCCAAAATGAGCAGTTCTTC,CASSREGGVQNEQFF
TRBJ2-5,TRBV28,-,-,TGTGCCAGCAGTCCCCGTTGGCGACGGGACCAAGAGACCCAGTACTTC,CASSPRWRRDQETQYF
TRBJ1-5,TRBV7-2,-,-,TGTGCCAGCAGCTTACGGGGTACTCATCAGCCCCAGCATTTT,CASSLRGTHQPQHF
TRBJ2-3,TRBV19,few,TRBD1,TGTGCCAGTAGAATGACAGGGGGCACAGATACGCAGTATTTT,CASRMTGGTDTQYF
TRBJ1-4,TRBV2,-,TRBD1,TGTGCCAGCGGGAGACAGGGCCGAGATGAAAAACTGTTTTTT,CASGRQGRDEKLFF